The entry below gives a single T cell receptor beta chain sequence along with its context. This sample was included in a study of blood T cell repertoires in COVID-19. CDR1 is SNHLY, CDR2 FYNNEI, per germline. The CDR3 totals 13 residues. J lost 11 bases, V lost 6 bases, and 11 bases had no gene match. Source study methods: Reference gene primer amplification gave nucleated cell count estimates. The assay was immunoSEQ multiplex PCR, and TCRdb's table has in-frame clones only and misses some. Clone size and V and J calls were adopted from that table, with D and trimming inferred from the DNA. In the table there are 350,000 to 500,000 clones, roughly 90% of which are singletons.

The source material was peripheral blood. The TCR comes from a man in his late teens or twenties with COVID-19, enrolled during active disease. The chain is built from TRBV2 and TRBJ1-1; TRBD1 matches at 8 bases. CDR3 sequence (DNA): TGTGCCAGCAGCGATGACAGGGGCGGAGAGGCTTTCTTT. It encodes CASSDDRGGEAFF.